The source of this TCR beta chain is a study of blood T cell repertoires in COVID-19. Across the study: Italy, Spain and the United States were the sources of the convalescent and acute COVID-19 samples.

Produced via immunoSEQ multiplex PCR; TCRdb's table is partial and in-frame only. The repertoire holds over 150,000 clones, about 95% seen once, with 0.76% in the top ten. Seattle patient enrollment occurred during active infection, with longitudinal follow-up thereafter. CDR3 length: 16 amino acids. The germline V gene has CDR1 SNHLY and CDR2 FYNNEI. V lost 3 bases and J lost 4; bases outside the gene matches: 7. Source material: peripheral blood. The chain combines TRBV2 with TRBJ2-3; 10 positions agree with TRBD1. The receptor was isolated from a man aged 25-40 years with COVID-19, enrolled during active disease. DNA for the CDR3: TGTGCCAGCAGTGAGCAGGGACAGGGGTACCCAGATACGCAGTATTTT. Translating gives CASSEQGQGYPDTQYF.